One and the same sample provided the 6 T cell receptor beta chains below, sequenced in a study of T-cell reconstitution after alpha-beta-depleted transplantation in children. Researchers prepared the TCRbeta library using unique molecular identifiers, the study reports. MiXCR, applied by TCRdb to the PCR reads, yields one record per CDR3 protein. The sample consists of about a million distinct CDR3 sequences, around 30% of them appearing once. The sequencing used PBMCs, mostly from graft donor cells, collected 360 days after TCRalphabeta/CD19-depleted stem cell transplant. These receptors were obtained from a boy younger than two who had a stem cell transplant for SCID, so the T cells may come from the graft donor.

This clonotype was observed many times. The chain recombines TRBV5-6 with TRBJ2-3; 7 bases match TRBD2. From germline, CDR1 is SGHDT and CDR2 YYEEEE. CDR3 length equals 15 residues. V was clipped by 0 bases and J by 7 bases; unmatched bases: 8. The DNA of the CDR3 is TGTGCCAGCAGCTTGGATACGACGAGCGGGAATACGCAGTATTTT. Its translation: CASSLDTTSGNTQYF.

The DNA for the CDR3 is TGTGCCAGCAGTTTATGGGGTTCCTTCCGCTACGAGCAGTACTTC. Protein sequence: CASSLWGSFRYEQYF. The chain combines TRBV28 with TRBJ2-7, with D unresolved. CDR1 is MDHEN and CDR2 is SYDVKM in the germline V gene. Between the trimmed V and J ends, which lost 0 bases and 3 bases, there was a span of 12 bases. CDR3 length: 15 amino acids.

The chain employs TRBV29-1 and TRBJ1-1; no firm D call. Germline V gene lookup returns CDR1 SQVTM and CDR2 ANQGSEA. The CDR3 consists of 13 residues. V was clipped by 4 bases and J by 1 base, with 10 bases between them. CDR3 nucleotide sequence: TGCAGCGTTGCGAAGGGATGGAACACTGAAGCTTTCTTT. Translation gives CSVAKGWNTEAFF.

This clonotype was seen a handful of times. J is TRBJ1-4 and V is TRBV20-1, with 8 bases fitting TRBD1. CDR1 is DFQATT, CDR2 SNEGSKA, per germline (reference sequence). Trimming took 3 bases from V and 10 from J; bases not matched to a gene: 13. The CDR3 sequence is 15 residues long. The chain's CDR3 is CSARARDRPSGKLFF. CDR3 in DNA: TGCAGTGCTAGGGCCCGGGACAGGCCTTCCGGAAAACTGTTTTTT.

CDR3 in amino acids: CSAEYSSKYNEQFF. The CDR3 coding sequence is TGCAGTGCTGAGTACAGCAGCAAGTACAATGAGCAGTTCTTC. This chain joins TRBV20-1 and TRBJ2-1, with D unresolved. Germline CDR1 is DFQATT and CDR2 is SNEGSKA (reference sequence). The CDR3 consists of 14 residues. V lost 5 bases and J 4 bases, leaving 15 bases between the germline ends.

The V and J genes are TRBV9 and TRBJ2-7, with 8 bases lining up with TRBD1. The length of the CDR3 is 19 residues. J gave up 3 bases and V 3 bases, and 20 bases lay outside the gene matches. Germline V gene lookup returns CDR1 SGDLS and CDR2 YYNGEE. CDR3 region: CASSATGTGKSQSLYEQYF. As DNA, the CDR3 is TGTGCCAGCAGCGCGACCGGGACAGGCAAATCCCAATCACTCTACGAGCAGTACTTC.